This TCR beta chain stems from a study of PD-L1 blockade in urothelial cancer. CDR3 size: 19 residues. Germline-derived CDR1 and CDR2 are GTSNPN and SVGIG (reference sequence). J lost 7 bases, V lost 1 base, and 18 bases had no gene match. Documented time point: pretreatment peripheral blood. Profiling relied on immunoSEQ multiplex PCR, and the TCRdb table lists in-frame clones only, not all of them. The sample has over 65,000 clones, roughly nine tenths seen once. Source: PBMCs, taken around atezolizumab (anti-PD-L1) treatment. This sequence originates from a man between 65 and 85 years old with urothelial cancer. This rearrangement joins TRBV30 to TRBJ1-4; 10 positions agree with TRBD1. This CDR3 reads CAWSAPPGTGARWGEKLFF. The CDR3 nucleotides are TGTGCCTGGAGTGCCCCCCCCGGGACAGGGGCCCGATGGGGTGAAAAACTGTTTTTT.